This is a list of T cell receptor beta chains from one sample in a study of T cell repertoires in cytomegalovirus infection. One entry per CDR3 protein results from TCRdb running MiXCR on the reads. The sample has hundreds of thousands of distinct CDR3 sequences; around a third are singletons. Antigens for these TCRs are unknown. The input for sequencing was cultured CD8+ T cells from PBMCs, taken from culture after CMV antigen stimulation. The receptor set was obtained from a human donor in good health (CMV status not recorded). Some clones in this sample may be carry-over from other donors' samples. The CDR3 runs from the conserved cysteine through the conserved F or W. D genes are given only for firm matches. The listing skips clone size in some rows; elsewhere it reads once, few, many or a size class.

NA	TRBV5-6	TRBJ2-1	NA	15	TGTGCCAGCAGCTTGGGGAGCTTTGCCTACAATGAGCAGTTCTTC	CASSLGSFAYNEQFF
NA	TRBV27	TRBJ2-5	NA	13	TGTGCCAGCAGTTTATCGAGTACGGAGACCCAGTACTTC	CASSLSSTETQYF
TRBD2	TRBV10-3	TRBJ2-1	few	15	TGTGCCATCAGTGTTGCGGGGGTAGTTTCCGATGAGCAGTTCTTC	CAISVAGVVSDEQFF
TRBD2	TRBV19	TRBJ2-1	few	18	TGTGCCAGTAGTATGAGAGTTCAACCGGGGGGATACTACAATGAGCAGTTCTTC	CASSMRVQPGGYYNEQFF
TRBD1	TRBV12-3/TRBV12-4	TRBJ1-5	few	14	TGTGCCAGCAGCGAGGGACAGAGTAATCAGCCCCAGCATTTT	CASSEGQSNQPQHF
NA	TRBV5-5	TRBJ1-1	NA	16	TGTGCCAGCAGCTTCTTGTTGGGACCGAGGACAACTGAAGCTTTCTTT	CASSFLLGPRTTEAFF
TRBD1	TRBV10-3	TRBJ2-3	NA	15	TGTGCCATCAGGACCTCGAGGGGGCCCATCCATACGCAGTATTTT	CAIRTSRGPIHTQYF
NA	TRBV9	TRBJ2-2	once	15	TGTGCCAGCAGCCCCACGAGGACAGCCACCGGGGAGCTGTTTTTT	CASSPTRTATGELFF
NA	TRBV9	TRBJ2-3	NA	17	TGTGCCAGCAGCCCGGAGGGGGTCCTTTCTAGCACAGATACGCAGTATTTT	CASSPEGVLSSTDTQYF
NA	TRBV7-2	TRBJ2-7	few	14	TGTGCCAGCAGCTTAGCGGGTAGCGGCCAGGAGCAGTACTTC	CASSLAGSGQEQYF
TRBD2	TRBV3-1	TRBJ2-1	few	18	TGTGCCAGCAGCCCATGGGCTAGCGGGGGAGGCTCCTACAATGAGCAGTTCTTC	CASSPWASGGGSYNEQFF
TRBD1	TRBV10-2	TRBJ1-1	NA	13	TGCGCCAGCGGGGAGGGGGCCGACACTGAAGCTTTCTTT	CASGEGADTEAFF
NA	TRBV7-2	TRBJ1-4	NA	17	TGTGCCAGCAGCTTAGGTTTAGGTGCCGTATATAGTGAAAAACTGTTTTTT	CASSLGLGAVYSEKLFF
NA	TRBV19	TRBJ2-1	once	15	TGTGCCACTGAGCCCCGGGAGTACAGGGCGGGTGAGCAGTTCTTC	CATEPREYRAGEQFF
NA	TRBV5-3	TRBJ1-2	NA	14	TGTGCCAGCAGCTTGATGGAGATAAACTATGGCTACACCTTC	CASSLMEINYGYTF
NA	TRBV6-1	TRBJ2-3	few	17	TGTGCCAGCAGTCCGTGGCCAGGGTTTGTTGGCACAGATACGCAGTATTTT	CASSPWPGFVGTDTQYF